A selection of T cell receptor beta chains follows, all from one sample in a study of OX40 agonist ivuxolimab in advanced cancers. Measured with immunoSEQ multiplex PCR; TCRdb has only the in-frame clones, and not every one. This sample has 70,000 to 100,000 clones, with about 85% found just once. The material sequenced was CD4+ or CD8+ T cells sorted from blood, taken in a trial of the OX40 agonist ivuxolimab. The receptors here all came from an adult with an advanced solid tumor such as melanoma, head and neck, liver or kidney cancer. Each CDR3 is given with its conserved first and last residue. Each record gives: clone size, V gene, D gene, J gene, CDR3 DNA, CDR3 protein. The D gene is left open where the match is weak. Not every row has a clone size; where given, it reads once, few, many or a size class.

.,TRBV7-9,.,TRBJ2-3,TGTGCCAGCAGCTCGGGGGTAGATACGCAGTATTTT,CASSSGVDTQYF
.,TRBV27,TRBD1,TRBJ2-3,TGTGCCAGCAGCCCGGGACAGGGGGCCTCAGATACGCAGTATTTT,CASSPGQGASDTQYF
.,TRBV4-1,.,TRBJ2-5,TGCGCCAGCAGCCAAGGAGAAGGGGCTACCCAAGAGACCCAGTACTTC,CASSQGEGATQETQYF
.,TRBV28,TRBD1,TRBJ1-5,TGTGCCAGCAGTTTCTCGGGACAGGGGGCAGGACAGCCCCAGCATTTT,CASSFSGQGAGQPQHF
.,TRBV6-6,.,TRBJ1-2,TGTGCCAGCAGCCAAATGGGGGGGCTCTATGGCTACACCTTC,CASSQMGGLYGYTF
.,TRBV6-5,.,TRBJ1-2,TGTGCCAGCAGGAATCCGGGACACCCTTATGGCTACACCTTC,CASRNPGHPYGYTF
.,TRBV5-1,.,TRBJ1-5,TGCGCCAGCAGCTTGTATGGAGGCCAGGGCAATCAGCCCCAGCATTTT,CASSLYGGQGNQPQHF
.,TRBV7-2,.,TRBJ1-1,TGTGCCAGCAGCTTACAAGGGTCGGGGAACACTGAAGCTTTCTTT,CASSLQGSGNTEAFF
.,TRBV11-2,TRBD1,TRBJ1-1,TGTGCCAGCAGCTTTACCAGGGGGGCAGGAACTGAAGCTTTCTTT,CASSFTRGAGTEAFF
.,TRBV7-3,.,TRBJ1-5,TGTGCCAGCAGCTTAGGGTTCGATCAGCCCCAGCATTTT,CASSLGFDQPQHF
.,TRBV7-2,.,TRBJ2-2,TGTGCCAGCAGCTTAACGGGGGGCCCCGGGGAGCTGTTTTTT,CASSLTGGPGELFF
.,TRBV2,.,TRBJ2-4,TGTGCCAGCAGTGATTCGGCCGTGGGAAACATTCAGTACTTC,CASSDSAVGNIQYF
few,TRBV27,TRBD2,TRBJ2-2,TGTGCCAGCAGTTCCCCGGGACTAGGCAATGAGGAGCTGTTTTTT,CASSSPGLGNEELFF
.,TRBV4-3,TRBD1,TRBJ1-6,TGCGCCAGCAGCCAAGATCTTCAGGGGGGTGGGTTGAGGTCACCCCTCCACTTT,CASSQDLQGGGLRSPLHF
.,TRBV7-2,TRBD1,TRBJ2-7,TGTGCCAGCAGCATCTGGACAGGGGAAAACGAGCAGTACTTC,CASSIWTGENEQYF
.,TRBV5-1,TRBD2,TRBJ2-2,TGCGCCAGCAGCTTGACTAGCGGGGGGCTAGCGAACACCGGGGAGCTGTTTTTT,CASSLTSGGLANTGELFF
.,TRBV7-3,TRBD2,TRBJ2-5,TGTGCCAGCAGCCTATTGGGACTAGCGGGACAAGAGACCCAGTACTTC,CASSLLGLAGQETQYF
.,TRBV6-6,TRBD1,TRBJ1-4,TGTGCCAGCAGTCCGGGACAGGGACGGGAAAAACTGTTTTTT,CASSPGQGREKLFF
.,TRBV30,TRBD1,TRBJ2-3,TGTGCCGGCAGGGGGTTCGGCACAGATACGCAGTATTTT,CAGRGFGTDTQYF
.,TRBV7-2,TRBD1,TRBJ2-1,TGTGCCAGCAGCTCCGACAGGGGGCAGGAGAATGAGCAGTTCTTC,CASSSDRGQENEQFF
.,TRBV11-2,.,TRBJ2-4,TGTGCCAGCAGCTTATTACTCGGCGGCTCGGCCAAAAACATTCAGTACTTC,CASSLLLGGSAKNIQYF
.,TRBV7-2,.,TRBJ1-2,TGTGCCAGCAGCTCGGACCGAGCGATTGGGGGCTACACCTTC,CASSSDRAIGGYTF
.,TRBV12-5,.,TRBJ1-1,TGTGCTAGTGGTCCCGGGCTGACTAACACTGAAGCTTTCTTT,CASGPGLTNTEAFF
.,TRBV7-9,TRBD2,TRBJ2-3,TGTGCCAGCAGCTTGAGAGGGCGGGGGGGCAGTAAAAGCACAGATACGCAGTATTTT,CASSLRGRGGSKSTDTQYF
few,TRBV10-3,.,TRBJ1-2,TGTGCCATCAGTGGCGAGGGCTATGGCTACACCTTC,CAISGEGYGYTF
.,TRBV7-2,.,TRBJ1-1,TGTGCCAGCAGCTTAGTATTGGGGGAGTGGGCTTTCTTT,CASSLVLGEWAFF
once,TRBV7-2,.,TRBJ1-4,TGTGCCAGCAGCTTAGTTGGGGGGAATGAAAAACTGTTTTTT,CASSLVGGNEKLFF
.,TRBV21-1,.,TRBJ1-1,TGTGCCAGCAGCAACCTCAGGGAAATTGAAGCTTTCTTT,CASSNLREIEAFF
.,TRBV5-6,TRBD1,TRBJ1-1,TGTGCCAGCAGCTGGGGACAGTTGAACACTGAAGCTTTCTTT,CASSWGQLNTEAFF
few,TRBV29-1,.,TRBJ2-7,TGCAGCGTTGTTGTCACCGAGCAGTACTTC,CSVVVTEQYF
.,TRBV5-1,.,TRBJ1-3,TGCGCCAGCAGCTTGGGTGGTCTAAGAAACACCATATATTTT,CASSLGGLRNTIYF
.,TRBV10-3,.,TRBJ1-1,TGTGCCATCAGCCAGTCGGAGGTAACTGAAGCTTTCTTT,CAISQSEVTEAFF
.,TRBV2,.,TRBJ1-1,TGTGCCAGCGAACCGGGACCAGGGAATGGCAACACTGAAGCTTTCTTT,CASEPGPGNGNTEAFF
.,TRBV18,.,TRBJ1-1,TGTGCCAGCTCACCAAACAGGGCGTCGGAGAACACTGAAGCTTTCTTT,CASSPNRASENTEAFF
.,TRBV19,TRBD1,TRBJ1-5,TGTGCCAGTAGTGTTTCGCAGGGGGCTACCAGCAATCAGCCCCAGCATTTT,CASSVSQGATSNQPQHF
.,TRBV4-3,.,TRBJ1-4,TGCGCCAGCAGCCGGGGGGAGGGCCCAGCAACTAATGAAAAACTGTTTTTT,CASSRGEGPATNEKLFF
.,TRBV19,.,TRBJ1-6,TGTGCCAGTAGTTCACATTCCGGGACGGTTGGCTTTTATAATTCACCCCTCCACTTT,CASSSHSGTVGFYNSPLHF
.,TRBV4-2,.,TRBJ2-2,TGTGCCAGCCAAGACTTGGTCCGGAACACCGGGGAGCTGTTTTTT,CASQDLVRNTGELFF
.,TRBV2,.,TRBJ2-1,TGTGCCAGCTCCTGGAACAATGAGCAGTTCTTC,CASSWNNEQFF
.,TRBV7-2,.,TRBJ1-5,TGTGCCAGCAGCTTGGGTAATCAGCCCCAGCATTTT,CASSLGNQPQHF
.,TRBV6-1,.,TRBJ2-5,TGTGCCAGCAGTTATGGGGAGACCCAGTACTTC,CASSYGETQYF
.,TRBV4-2,.,TRBJ1-2,TGTGCCAGCAGCCAAGATAAAGACGGCAGGTCAACTTTCTATGGCTACACCTTC,CASSQDKDGRSTFYGYTF
few,TRBV10-3,.,TRBJ1-2,TGTGCCATCGGAAAGGAGAATGGCTACACCTTC,CAIGKENGYTF
.,TRBV28,.,TRBJ1-1,TGTGCCAGCAGGGGACTGATCACTGAAGCTTTCTTT,CASRGLITEAFF
.,TRBV7-9,.,TRBJ2-5,TGTGCCAGCAGCTTTCGGCAGGGAGGAGAGACCCAGTACTTC,CASSFRQGGETQYF
.,TRBV29-1,.,TRBJ2-3,TGCAGCGTTGAAAGGGATAGGGAGGTTAATACGCAGTATTTT,CSVERDREVNTQYF
.,TRBV5-1,.,TRBJ2-1,TGCGCCAGCAGTTTCGGGACTTCGGACAATGAGCAGTTCTTC,CASSFGTSDNEQFF
.,TRBV27,.,TRBJ2-1,TGTGCCAGCAGGGCCCCCGGGACGCCGGGGAATGAGCAGTTCTTC,CASRAPGTPGNEQFF